One and the same sample provided the 17 T cell receptor beta chains below, sequenced in a study of technical replicates of blood from several donors. This table comes from immunoSEQ multiplex PCR, and its TCRdb copy is limited to in-frame clones, with some not included. The sample holds about 70,000 clones; approximately 90% are singletons and the top ten take 4.5% to 5%. Input material: PBMCs. The source is a human donor in good health. Some clones in this sample may be carry-over from other donors' samples.

The chain recombines TRBV2 with TRBJ2-1; D call uncertain. The CDR3 consists of 13 residues. Germline loops: CDR1 SNHLY, CDR2 FYNNEI. V lost 6 bases to trimming and J lost 8 bases, with 14 bases between them. The CDR3 coding sequence is TGTGCCAGCAGGGTTTTCCCCAGCGATGAGCAGTTCTTC. It encodes CASRVFPSDEQFF.

This clone was found once. The chain uses TRBV18 and TRBJ1-1; possible D gene TRBD1, 5 bases. The CDR3 length is 12 residues. With 6 bases removed from V and 6 bases from J, the gap between germline ends came to 11 bases. Germline lookup yields CDR1 KGHSH and CDR2 LQKENI. The DNA of the CDR3 is TGTGCCAGCTCCCCGGGGGGGGCTGAAGCTTTCTTT. It codes for CASSPGGAEAFF.

V is TRBV27 and J is TRBJ2-3; TRBD2 aligns across 8 bases. Germline CDR1 MNHEY, CDR2 SMNVEV (reference sequence). The CDR3 loop spans 15 amino acids. Trimming at V came to 6 bases and at J to 5 bases, leaving 10 bases not matched to a gene. The CDR3 region is CASSLQAGVGDTQYF. The CDR3 DNA sequence: TGTGCCAGCAGCCTTCAAGCGGGAGTTGGAGATACGCAGTATTTT.

V and J are TRBV6-4 and TRBJ2-7; 7 nucleotides match TRBD2. The V segment lost 8 bases and the J segment 4 bases; nucleotides outside the gene matches: 14. Germline V gene data show CDR1 as MRHNA and CDR2 as SNTAGT. The CDR3 runs to 15 residues. The CDR3 nucleotides are TGTGCCAGCCGACAGTACCCTAGCGGCGAGTACGAGCAGTACTTC. Amino acid sequence: CASRQYPSGEYEQYF.

This chain uses TRBV29-1 with TRBJ2-3; 11 bases map to TRBD2. Losses at the gene ends were 3 bases for V and 6 bases for J; bases not matched to a gene: 5. CDR3 length equals 14 residues. CDR1 and CDR2 (germline): SQVTM, ANQGSEA. For the CDR3, the DNA is TGCAGCGTTGATCTAGCGGGAGGTCTGGATACGCAGTATTTT. Encoded protein: CSVDLAGGLDTQYF.

Only one count was recorded for this clone. The chain employs TRBV5-1 and TRBJ2-7; TRBD2 matches at 10 bases. The CDR3 is made up of 14 amino acids. V dropped 5 bases and J dropped 3; count of bases not matched to a gene: 5. Germline CDR1 is SGHRS and CDR2 is YFSETQ. The CDR3 here is CASSLAGEFYEQYF. CDR3 nucleotide sequence: TGCGCCAGCAGTCTAGCGGGAGAATTCTACGAGCAGTACTTC.

In this sample, this clone turned up once. The chain recombines TRBV28 with TRBJ1-2; D remains unclear. Trimming pared 1 base from V and 6 bases from J, leaving 12 bases between. Germline V gene lookup returns CDR1 MDHEN and CDR2 SYDVKM. The CDR3 contains 14 residues. CDR3 region: CASSLSPRRDGYTF. The CDR3 DNA is TGTGCCAGCAGTTTATCCCCCAGGCGGGATGGCTACACCTTC.

The chain joins TRBV7-2 to TRBJ1-1, with TRBD1 matching 8 bases. Trimming removed 5 bases from V and 3 bases from J; junction bases left unmatched: 8. Germline-derived CDR1 and CDR2 are SGHTA and FQGNSA. The CDR3 totals 15 residues. CDR3: CASSPRGQGDTEAFF. CDR3 DNA sequence: TGTGCCAGCAGCCCAAGAGGACAGGGAGACACTGAAGCTTTCTTT.

The chain is built from TRBV7-2 and TRBJ2-7, with 9 bases fitting TRBD2. V lost 1 base to trimming and J lost 6 bases; unmatched junction nucleotides: 13. The CDR3 consists of 17 residues. The germline V gene encodes CDR1 SGHTA and CDR2 FQGNSA. CDR3 sequence reads: CASSLDGSGSPPAEQYF. CDR3 nucleotide sequence: TGTGCCAGCAGCTTAGATGGTAGCGGGAGCCCCCCGGCCGAGCAGTACTTC.

CDR3 sequence (DNA): TGTGCCAGTAGTATCGGTAGCTTCTCTGGAAACACCATATATTTT. It is translated as CASSIGSFSGNTIYF. The chain carries TRBV19 and TRBJ1-3; D gene ambiguous. The CDR3 has 15 amino acids. Germline-derived CDR1 and CDR2 are LNHDA and SQIVND (reference sequence). The V end was cut by 3 bases, the J end by 0 bases, with 9 bases between.

The chain carries TRBV6-1 and TRBJ2-2; no clear D. Trimming shortened V by 3 bases and J by 2 bases, and 7 bases separated the two germline ends. CDR3 length: 14 amino acids. Germline V gene data show CDR1 as MNHNS and CDR2 as SASEGT. The CDR3 loop is CASSDQYNTGELFF. DNA of the CDR3: TGTGCCAGCAGTGACCAGTACAACACCGGGGAGCTGTTTTTT.

The chain is built from TRBV7-9 and TRBJ1-2; D gene uncertain. Germline-derived CDR1 and CDR2 are SEHNR and FQNEAQ (reference sequence). The CDR3 has 15 amino acids. With 6 bases removed from V and 4 bases from J, the gap between germline ends came to 18 bases. In DNA form, the CDR3 reads TGTGCCAGCAGTCCTGAGGGCGGGCGGAGCTATGGCTACACCTTC. This translates into CASSPEGGRSYGYTF.

Comments on this clone: The sample has other DNA sequences that encode this CDR3 too. The chain recombines TRBV29-1 with TRBJ2-7; unclear D gene. V was cut by 4 bases and J by 3 bases, with 7 bases left in between. The V gene's germline CDR1 is SQVTM and CDR2 ANQGSEA. There are 11 residues in the CDR3. CDR3 bases: TGCAGCGTTGGGCAAAGCTACGAGCAGTACTTC. This codes for CSVGQSYEQYF.

The gene calls are TRBV5-1 and TRBJ2-1; 7 nucleotides match TRBD1. The V and J ends lost 5 bases and 5 bases, in that order; junction bases with no gene match: 7. CDR1 and CDR2 (germline): SGHRS, YFSETQ. The CDR3 contains 14 residues. CDR3 region: CASRAPGQNNEQFF. DNA of the CDR3: TGCGCCAGCAGGGCACCGGGACAGAACAATGAGCAGTTCTTC.

The chain couples TRBV9 to TRBJ2-7, with D maybe TRBD2 (6 bases). Trimming took off 4 bases at V and 1 base at J, with 15 bases between the two ends. Germline V gene lookup returns CDR1 SGDLS and CDR2 YYNGEE. The CDR3 length is 15 residues. The CDR3 loop reads CASSPRLSGSYEQYF. The CDR3 region has the DNA TGTGCCAGCAGCCCACGGCTTAGCGGATCCTACGAGCAGTACTTC.

The gene calls are TRBV4-1 and TRBJ2-7, with 7 bases that match TRBD1. Unmatched junction bases numbered 5, after V lost 0 bases and J lost 3 bases. The CDR3 is 15 residues long. From germline, CDR1 is MGHRA and CDR2 YSYEKL. For the CDR3, the DNA is TGCGCCAGCAGCCAAGATATCCGGGACAGCTACGAGCAGTACTTC. The encoded protein is CASSQDIRDSYEQYF.

The genes are TRBV9 and TRBJ2-1; tentatively, D is TRBD2 (6 bases). This CDR3 region has 14 residues. V dropped 2 bases and J dropped 4 bases, with 10 bases sitting between them. Germline V gene data show CDR1 as SGDLS and CDR2 as YYNGEE. CDR3 in DNA: TGTGCCAGCAGCGTGCGGGGACTTTACAATGAGCAGTTCTTC. Translation gives CASSVRGLYNEQFF.